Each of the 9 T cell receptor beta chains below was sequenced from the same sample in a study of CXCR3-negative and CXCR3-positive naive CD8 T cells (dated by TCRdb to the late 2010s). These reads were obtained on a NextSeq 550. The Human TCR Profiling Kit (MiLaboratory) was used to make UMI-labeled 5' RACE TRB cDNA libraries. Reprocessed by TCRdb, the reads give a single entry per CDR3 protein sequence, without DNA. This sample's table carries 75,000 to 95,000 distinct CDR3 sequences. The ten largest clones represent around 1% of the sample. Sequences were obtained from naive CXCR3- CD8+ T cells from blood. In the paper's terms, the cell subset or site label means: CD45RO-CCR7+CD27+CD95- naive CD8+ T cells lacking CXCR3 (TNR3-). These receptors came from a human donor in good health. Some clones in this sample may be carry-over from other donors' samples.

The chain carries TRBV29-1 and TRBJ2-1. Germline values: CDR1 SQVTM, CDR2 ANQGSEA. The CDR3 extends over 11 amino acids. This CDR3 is CSVERYNEQFF.

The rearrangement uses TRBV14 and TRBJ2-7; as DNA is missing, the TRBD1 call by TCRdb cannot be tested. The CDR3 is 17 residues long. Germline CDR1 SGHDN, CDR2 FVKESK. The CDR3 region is CASSPIFKGQGADEQYF.

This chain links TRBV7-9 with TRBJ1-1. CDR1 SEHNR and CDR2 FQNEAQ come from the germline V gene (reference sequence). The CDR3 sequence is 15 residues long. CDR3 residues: CASSPAGPGFAEAFF.

This chain's CDR3 is CASSFAGADTGELFF. The rearrangement uses TRBV27 and TRBJ2-2; the TCRdb call, TRBD1, lacks DNA for checking. The CDR3 extends over 15 amino acids. Germline CDR1 is MNHEY and CDR2 is SMNVEV (reference sequence).

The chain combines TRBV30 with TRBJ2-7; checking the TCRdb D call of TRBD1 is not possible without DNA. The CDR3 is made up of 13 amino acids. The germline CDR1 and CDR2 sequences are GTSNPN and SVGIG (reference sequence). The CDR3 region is CAWSVLGANEQYF.

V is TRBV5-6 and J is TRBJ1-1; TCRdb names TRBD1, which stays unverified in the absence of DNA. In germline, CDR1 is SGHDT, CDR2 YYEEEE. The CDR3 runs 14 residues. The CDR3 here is CASSFLTGGTEAFF.

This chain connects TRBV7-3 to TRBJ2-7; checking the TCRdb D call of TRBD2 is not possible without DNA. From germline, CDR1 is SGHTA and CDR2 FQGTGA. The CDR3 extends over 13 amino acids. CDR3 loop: CASSPGGVHEQYF. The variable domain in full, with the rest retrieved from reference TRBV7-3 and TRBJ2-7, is GAGVSQTPSNKVTEKGKYVELRCDPISGHTALYWYRQSLGQGPEFLIYFQGTGAADDSGLPNDRFFAVRPEGSVSTLKIQRTERGDSAVYLCASSPGGVHEQYFGPGTRLTVT.

This chain's CDR3 is CAISDVWGQETQYF. J is TRBJ2-5 and V is TRBV10-3. Germline V gives CDR1 ENHRY, CDR2 SYGVKD. The CDR3 has 14 amino acids.

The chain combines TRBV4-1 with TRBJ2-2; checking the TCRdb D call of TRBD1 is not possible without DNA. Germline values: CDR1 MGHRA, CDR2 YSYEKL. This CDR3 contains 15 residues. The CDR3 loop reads CASSQDTGVAGGLFF.